This T cell receptor (beta chain) was retrieved from a study of regulatory T cells in long-lasting Graves disease. Study-wide findings and caveats: Persistent disease showed a preference for TRBV28, TRBJ1-2 and TRBJ2-5.

The germline gives CDR1 MRHNA, CDR2 SNTAGT. The ends were cut back, 7 bases at V and 2 bases at J, with 15 bases in the middle. This CDR3 is 14 amino acids long. Sample time point: newly diagnosed GD, antithyroid drugs for less than 3 months. Construction of the TCR library relied on RNA isolated from PBMCs. An endocrinology unit in Xi'an, China, supplied the patients. Investigators prepared the TCR beta libraries by applying iRepertoire HTBI primers and Arm-PCR of CDR3 regions. TCRdb redid the calling of the multiplex PCR reads with MiXCR, one entry per CDR3 protein. This table holds over 500,000 distinct CDR3 sequences, roughly 15% found once. Details on this clonotype: The antigen is undetermined.

This sample also appeared in a second study, on T cells in Graves' hyperthyroidism and ophthalmopathy.

The chain uses TRBV6-4 and TRBJ2-7, with D perhaps matching TRBD2 (6 bases). Sequencing used peripheral blood mononuclear cells (PBMCs), obtained at new diagnosis, from a patient treated with antithyroid drugs. The source is a woman aged 25-40 years with Graves disease. The CDR3 DNA reads TGTGCCAGCACGGCCGGGAGTGTGCCCTACGAGCAGTACTTC. Translation gives CASTAGSVPYEQYF.